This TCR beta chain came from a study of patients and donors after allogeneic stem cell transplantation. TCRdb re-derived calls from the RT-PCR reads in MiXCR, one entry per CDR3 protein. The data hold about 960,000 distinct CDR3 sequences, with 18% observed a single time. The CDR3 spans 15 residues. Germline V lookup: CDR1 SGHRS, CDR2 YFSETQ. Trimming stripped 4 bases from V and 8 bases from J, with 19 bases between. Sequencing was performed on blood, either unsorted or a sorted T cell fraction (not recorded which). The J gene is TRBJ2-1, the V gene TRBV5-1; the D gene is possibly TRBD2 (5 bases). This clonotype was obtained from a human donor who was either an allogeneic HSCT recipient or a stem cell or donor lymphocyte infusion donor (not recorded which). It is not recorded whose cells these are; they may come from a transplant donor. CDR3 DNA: TGCGCCAGCAGCCCCACTAGAGGAGATTGGCATGAGCAGTTCTTC. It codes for CASSPTRGDWHEQFF.